The 12 T cell receptor beta chains below were found in one sample sequenced in a study of blood T cell repertoires in COVID-19. Using immunoSEQ multiplex PCR, the repertoire was profiled, and TCRdb retains in-frame clones only, with some absent. Among hundreds of thousands of clones, approximately 91% were seen once, and the ten largest hold roughly 0.7%. The sample consisted of peripheral blood. The receptors were gathered from a man in his forties or fifties with acute or convalescent COVID-19.

The rearrangement joins TRBV28 to TRBJ1-5, with TRBD1 matching 7 bases. CDR1 and CDR2 from the germline V gene are MDHEN and SYDVKM. The CDR3 has 14 amino acids. The V gene end was trimmed by 3 bases and the J gene end by 6 bases; junction bases not matched to a gene: 5. CDR3: CASSFRQGFQPQHF. The CDR3 nucleotides are TGTGCCAGCAGTTTCCGACAGGGCTTTCAGCCCCAGCATTTT.

This clone was found once. The rearrangement links TRBV5-1 to TRBJ2-1, with 13 bases lining up with TRBD2. The germline V gene has CDR1 SGHRS and CDR2 YFSETQ. V lost 3 bases, J lost 0 bases, and 6 bases stayed unmatched. The CDR3 totals 18 residues. The CDR3 region is CASSSRLAGGLSYNEQFF. CDR3 sequence (DNA): TGCGCCAGCAGCTCCCGACTAGCGGGGGGCCTCTCCTACAATGAGCAGTTCTTC.

The chain combines TRBV19 with TRBJ2-1, with 7 bases aligning to TRBD2. Germline assignment: CDR1 LNHDA and CDR2 SQIVND (reference sequence). Trimming at V came to 9 bases and at J to 10 bases, leaving 9 bases not matched to a gene. The CDR3 is made up of 12 amino acids. In DNA, the CDR3 is TGTGCCAGCTTGGGGGGGTTTCCGGAGCAGTTCTTC. Translated, it gives CASLGGFPEQFF.

This chain links TRBV2 with TRBJ2-7, with TRBD2 matching over 8 bases. This CDR3 is 15 amino acids long. CDR1 is SNHLY, CDR2 FYNNEI, per germline. Losses at the gene ends were 3 bases for V and 4 bases for J; bases not matched to a gene: 8. This CDR3 is CASSDEGLAGYEQYF. The CDR3 bases are TGTGCCAGCAGTGATGAAGGACTAGCAGGATACGAGCAGTACTTC.

The V call is TRBV10-3, the J call TRBJ1-2; TRBD1 agrees at 7 bases. This CDR3 is built from 14 residues. Germline values: CDR1 ENHRY, CDR2 SYGVKD. Losses at the gene ends were 10 bases for V and 8 bases for J; bases not matched to a gene: 16. The CDR3 DNA sequence: TGTGCCACCCCCGTAGGGGGCGGCTCGGGGGGCTACACCTTC. This codes for CATPVGGGSGGYTF.

The sample holds one count of this clone. This rearrangement joins TRBV19 to TRBJ1-5; 7 nucleotides match TRBD1. The trim removed 7 bases at V and 1 base at J, leaving 4 bases unmatched. The CDR3 loop spans 14 amino acids. CDR1 and CDR2 from the germline V gene are LNHDA and SQIVND (reference sequence). Written as DNA, the CDR3 is TGTGCCAGTACCAGGGGGATCAGCAATCAGCCCCAGCATTTT. This gives the protein CASTRGISNQPQHF. Full variable domain (remainder filled in from reference TRBV19 and TRBJ1-5): DGGITQSPKYLFRKEGQNVTLSCEQNLNHDAMYWYRQDPGQGLRLIYYSQIVNDFQKGDIAEGYSVSREKKESFPLTVTSAQKNPTAFYLCASTRGISNQPQHFGDGTRLSIL.

The rearrangement joins TRBV5-4 to TRBJ1-2; TRBD1 might be the D (6 bases). The CDR3 spans 15 residues. Germline CDR1 and CDR2: SGHNT and YYREEE (reference sequence). V lost 4 bases to trimming and J lost 4 bases, with 17 bases between them. The CDR3 loop reads CASSGGQGMGYGYTF. The CDR3 nucleotides are TGTGCCAGCAGCGGGGGACAAGGAATGGGCTATGGCTACACCTTC.

V gene TRBV27 combines with J gene TRBJ2-7; a weak D match, TRBD2 (7 bases). The CDR3 covers 14 residues. Germline values: CDR1 MNHEY, CDR2 SMNVEV (reference sequence). V lost 3 bases, J lost 2 bases, and 11 bases lay in between. Here the CDR3 DNA reads TGTGCCAGCAGTTTCCGGGGGGCGACCTACGAGCAGTACTTC. Its translation is CASSFRGATYEQYF.

The genes are TRBV27 and TRBJ2-1, with D possibly TRBD1 on 6 matching bases. V lost 3 bases and J 9 bases, leaving 15 bases between the germline ends. The CDR3 totals 14 residues. Per the germline V gene, CDR1 is MNHEY and CDR2 is SMNVEV (reference sequence). The DNA for the CDR3 is TGTGCCAGCAGTTTGGTACAGGGCGGTGGTGAGCAGTTCTTC. Translation gives CASSLVQGGGEQFF.

This clone was seen only a few times. This rearrangement joins TRBV28 to TRBJ1-1; tentative D call: TRBD1 (5 bases). The CDR3 has 13 amino acids. With 6 bases removed from V and 6 bases from J, the gap between germline ends came to 14 bases. CDR1 is MDHEN and CDR2 is SYDVKM in the germline V gene. The CDR3 DNA is TGTGCCAGCAGCACTTTTCAGGGCGCTGAAGCTTTCTTT. This gives the protein CASSTFQGAEAFF.

In DNA, the CDR3 is TGTGCCAGTAGAATCCGCAGGGGAGTTGGGGAGCGCTATGGCTACACCTTC. Its protein is CASRIRRGVGERYGYTF. The chain carries TRBV19 and TRBJ1-2; possibly TRBD1 for D (6 bases). Trimming took off 6 bases at V and 4 bases at J, with 24 bases between the two ends. The CDR3 is made up of 17 amino acids. Per the germline V gene, CDR1 is LNHDA and CDR2 is SQIVND (reference sequence).

The V and J genes are TRBV10-3 and TRBJ1-1; D is possibly TRBD1 (5 bases). V dropped 7 bases and J dropped 6 bases, with 15 bases sitting between them. CDR3 length: 13 amino acids. Germline assignment: CDR1 ENHRY and CDR2 SYGVKD. The CDR3 region has the DNA TGTGCCATCAAGGGGCACAGTCAAGCTGAAGCTTTCTTT. It yields the protein CAIKGHSQAEAFF.